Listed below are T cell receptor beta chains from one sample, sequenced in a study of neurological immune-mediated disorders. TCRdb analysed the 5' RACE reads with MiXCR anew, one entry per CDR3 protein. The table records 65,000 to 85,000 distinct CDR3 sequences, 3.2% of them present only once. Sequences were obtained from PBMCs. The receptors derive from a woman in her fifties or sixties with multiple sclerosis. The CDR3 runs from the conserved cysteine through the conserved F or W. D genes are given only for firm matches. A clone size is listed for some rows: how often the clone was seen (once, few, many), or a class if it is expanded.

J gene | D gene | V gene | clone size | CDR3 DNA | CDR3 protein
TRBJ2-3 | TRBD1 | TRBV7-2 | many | TGTGCCAGCAGCTTAGACCCGACAGGGACAGATACGCAGTATTTT | CASSLDPTGTDTQYF
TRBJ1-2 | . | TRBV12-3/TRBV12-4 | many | TGTGCCAGCGCTACCAACTATGGCTACACCTTC | CASATNYGYTF
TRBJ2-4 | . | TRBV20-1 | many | TGCAGTGCCGCCGACCGAATAGCCAAAAACATTCAGTACTTC | CSAADRIAKNIQYF
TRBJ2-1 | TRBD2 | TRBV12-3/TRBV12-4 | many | TGTGCCAGCAGTTCGAGCGGGAGGGCCGAGTATGAGCAGTTCTTC | CASSSSGRAEYEQFF
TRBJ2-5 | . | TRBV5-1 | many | TGCGCCAGCAGCTTGGAACGGGTAGGGGAGACCCAGTACTTC | CASSLERVGETQYF
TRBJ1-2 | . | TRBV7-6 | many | TGTGCCAGCAGCGGACTTGGGGCGGTTGGCTACACCTTC | CASSGLGAVGYTF
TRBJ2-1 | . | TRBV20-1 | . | TGCAGTGCTAGACCTAGGGGAGGACTTGAGCAGTTCTTC | CSARPRGGLEQFF
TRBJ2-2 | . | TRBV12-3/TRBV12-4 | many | TGTGCCAGCACCCATAGTCCGAACACCGGGGAGCTGTTTTTT | CASTHSPNTGELFF
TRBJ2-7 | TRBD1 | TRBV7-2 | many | TGTGCCAGCAGGGTCTCCGGGACAGGAGGATACGAGCAGTACTTC | CASRVSGTGGYEQYF
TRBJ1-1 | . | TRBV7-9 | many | TGTGCCAGCAGCTTAGACTCGGATAGAGCTTTCTTT | CASSLDSDRAFF
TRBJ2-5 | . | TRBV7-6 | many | TGTGCCAGCAGCTTAGTTCTGGGTCGGGAGACCCAGTACTTC | CASSLVLGRETQYF
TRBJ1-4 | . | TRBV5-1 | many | TGCGCCAGCAGCTTGGGGACGAAAGTAACTAATGAAAAACTGTTTTTT | CASSLGTKVTNEKLFF
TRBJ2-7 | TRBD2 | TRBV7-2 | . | TGTGCCAGCAGCATCGGGACTAGCGGGGTTAGCGACTTC | CASSIGTSGVSDF
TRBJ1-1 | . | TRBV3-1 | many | TGTGCCAGCAGCCAACAGGCCCTTCAATCAGTTGGCACTGAAGCTTTCTTT | CASSQQALQSVGTEAFF
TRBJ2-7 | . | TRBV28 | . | TGTGCCAGCAGTTTTAGAGGTCATGGGTACGAGCAGTACTTC | CASSFRGHGYEQYF
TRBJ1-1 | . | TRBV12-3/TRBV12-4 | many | TGTGCCAGCAGTAGAACAGGTTCAGTGAACACTGAAGCTTTCTTT | CASSRTGSVNTEAFF
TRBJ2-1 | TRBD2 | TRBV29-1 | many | TGCAGCGTTGAGGCGGGGGGCCTCAATGAACAGTTCTTC | CSVEAGGLNEQFF
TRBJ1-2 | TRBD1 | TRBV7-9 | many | TGTGCCAGCAGCATCTCGACAGGGAAGGGCTACACCTTC | CASSISTGKGYTF
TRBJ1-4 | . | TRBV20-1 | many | TGCAGTGCTATAAAACAGGGAAGGGGCGAAAAACTGTTTTTT | CSAIKQGRGEKLFF
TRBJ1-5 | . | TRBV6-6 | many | TGTGCCAGCAGACCGCGAGCGGCCGAGCGGCCCCAGCATTTT | CASRPRAAERPQHF
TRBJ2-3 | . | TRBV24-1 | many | TGTGCCACCAGTGATCTACCTGGCAGGGTACACACAGATACGCAGTATTTT | CATSDLPGRVHTDTQYF
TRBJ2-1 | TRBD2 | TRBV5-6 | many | TGTGCCAGCAGCTTCGTAGCGGGGGCCAGCTCCTACAATGAGCAGTTCTTC | CASSFVAGASSYNEQFF
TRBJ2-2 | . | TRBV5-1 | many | TGCGCCAGCACTTTGGGGTTGAACACCGGGGAGCTGTTTTTT | CASTLGLNTGELFF
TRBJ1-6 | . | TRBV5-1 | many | TGCGCCAGCAGCTTGGAATCACCGCCGAATTCACCCCTCCACTTT | CASSLESPPNSPLHF
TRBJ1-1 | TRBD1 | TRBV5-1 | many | TGCGCCAGCAGTTCAGGGGGCAATATGGCGAGCACTGAAGCTTTCTTT | CASSSGGNMASTEAFF
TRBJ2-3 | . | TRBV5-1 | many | TGCGCCAGCAGCTTGGGAGGCTCGGATACGCAGTATTTT | CASSLGGSDTQYF
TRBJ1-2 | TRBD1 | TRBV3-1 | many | TGTGCCAGCAGCCAAGCTTGGGACAGCTATGGCTACACCTTC | CASSQAWDSYGYTF
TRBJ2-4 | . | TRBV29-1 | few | TGCAGCGCCAGAATCCAATTAGCCAAAAACATTCAGTACTTC | CSARIQLAKNIQYF
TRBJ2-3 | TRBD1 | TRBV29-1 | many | TGCAGCGTTGAGGGACAGGGGACCACAGATACGCAGTATTTT | CSVEGQGTTDTQYF
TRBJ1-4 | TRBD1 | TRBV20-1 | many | TGCAGTGCGCGGGAGACAGGGGCCGGTGGAAAACTGTTTTTT | CSARETGAGGKLFF
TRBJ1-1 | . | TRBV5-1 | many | TGCGCCAGCAGCCTCCGAAGGGACACTGAAGCTTTCTTT | CASSLRRDTEAFF
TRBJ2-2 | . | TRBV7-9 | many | TGTGCCAGCAGCTTCTTAGGGAACACCGGGGAGCTGTTTTTT | CASSFLGNTGELFF